This TCR beta chain was identified during a study of blood T cell repertoires in COVID-19. Turning to the study itself: There were acute and convalescent COVID-19 samples, and they came from the United States, Italy and Spain. The analysed material was cDNA or gDNA that came from T cells, B-cell-depleted T cells, or PBMCs.

Authors' processing steps: Reference gene primer amplification in the assay estimated nucleated cell counts. Method: immunoSEQ multiplex PCR; TCRdb's copy keeps in-frame clones and lacks some. V and J calls and clone size come straight from that table; D and trimming were deduced from the DNA. The sample includes some 250,000 clones, approximately 83% of them seen just once. Adults between roughly 18 and 90 years of age took part from 20 to 25 US areas. Trimming stripped 0 bases from V and 5 bases from J, with 5 bases between. Germline V gene data show CDR1 as DFQATT and CDR2 as SNEGSKA (reference sequence). This CDR3 comprises 11 residues.

This TCR came from a woman aged 45-65 years who had recovered from COVID-19. Sequencing was carried out using PBMCs or T cells enriched from blood (not recorded which). This rearrangement joins TRBV20-1 to TRBJ2-7; unclear D gene. The CDR3 here is CSARDRNEQYF. For the CDR3, the DNA is TGCAGTGCTAGAGATCGTAACGAGCAGTACTTC.